The 5 T cell receptor beta chains given below trace back to one sample, sequenced in a study of T-cell memory formation after mild COVID-19. Each CDR3 protein is one row after TCRdb ran MiXCR on the 5' RACE reads. This table has 350,000 to 500,000 distinct CDR3 sequences, 15% to 20% appearing once. Sequencing was performed on PBMCs or a T cell subset sorted from them (not recorded which). The receptors originated from a man aged 18 to 30 who had mild COVID-19 (a few samples of this study predate the infection). Cell type and time point are not known.

V gene TRBV4-3 combines with J gene TRBJ2-2; unclear D gene. The CDR3 contains 12 residues. The germline CDR1 and CDR2 sequences are LGHNA and YSLEER. V shed 6 bases and J shed 6 bases, with 8 bases lying between them. The CDR3 region has the DNA TGCGCCAGCAGACACAAACCCGGGGAGCTGTTTTTT. This codes for CASRHKPGELFF.

This clonotype was observed a handful of times. The chain links TRBV7-7 to TRBJ2-3; 11 bases match TRBD2. From germline, CDR1 is SSHAT and CDR2 FNYEAQ (reference sequence). The V and J ends lost 1 base and 4 bases, in that order; junction bases with no gene match: 4. This CDR3 comprises 16 residues. The CDR3 region has the DNA TGTGCCAGCAGCTTAGTAGCGGGGGGGCCAGCAGATACGCAGTATTTT. Translation gives CASSLVAGGPADTQYF.

V is TRBV3-1 and J is TRBJ2-1; TRBD1 matches 9 bases. Germline V lookup: CDR1 LGHDT, CDR2 YNNKEL (reference sequence). V dropped 5 bases and J dropped 5; count of bases not matched to a gene: 7. This CDR3 is built from 15 residues. The DNA for the CDR3 is TGTGCCAGCAGCTTACCGGGACAGGGTCACAATGAGCAGTTCTTC. Translation: CASSLPGQGHNEQFF.

This chain links TRBV4-3 with TRBJ2-1, with 8 bases identical to TRBD2. The CDR3 is 15 residues long. The V and J ends lost 0 bases and 14 bases, in that order; junction bases with no gene match: 12. Germline CDR1 reads LGHNA; CDR2 reads YSLEER. In nucleotides, the CDR3 is TGCGCCAGCAGCCAAGACCCCCGGACCTGGACTAGCAAGTTCTTC. Its translation: CASSQDPRTWTSKFF.

This clonotype has more than one count but fewer than ten. The J gene is TRBJ1-1, the V gene TRBV5-6; D is perhaps TRBD1 (5 bases). This CDR3 is built from 13 residues. The germline V and J ends were trimmed by 1 base and 5 bases, with 9 bases remaining between them. From germline, CDR1 is SGHDT and CDR2 YYEEEE. This CDR3 reads CASSLMGDTEAFF. The CDR3 nucleotides are TGTGCCAGCAGCTTGATGGGGGATACTGAAGCTTTCTTT.